The 31 T cell receptor beta chains below were found in one sample sequenced in a study of persistence of HIV-infected CD4 T cells. Nonspecific anti-CD3/anti-CD28 bead stimulation represents the broad CD4+ T cell repertoire. Responding CD4+ T cells were sorted by upregulation of both CD40 ligand and CD69. The immunoSEQ assay was version 4, run in survey mode. Here immunoSEQ multiplex PCR was the method, and the copy in TCRdb shows in-frame clones only, minus some. This sample has 35,000 to 40,000 clones, with approximately 90% found just once. The antigens these receptors bind are not known. Sample: CD4+ T cells sorted from PBMCs after roughly 18-hour stimulation, taken from a patient who received antiretroviral therapy. Receptors originate from an adult man with HIV who was CMV-seropositive.

CDR3: CASRDPGVANTGELFF. The CDR3 DNA reads as TGTGCCAGCAGGGACCCAGGGGTCGCGAACACCGGGGAGCTGTTTTTT. The J gene is TRBJ2-2, the V gene TRBV25-1; D perhaps matches TRBD1 (6 bases). CDR3 length equals 16 residues. V was clipped by 6 bases and J by 0 bases, with 14 bases between them. Germline loops: CDR1 MGHDK, CDR2 SYGVNS.

The chain uses TRBV27 and TRBJ1-5; possibly TRBD1 for D (5 bases). Trimming shortened V by 5 bases and J by 0 bases, and 14 bases separated the two germline ends. CDR1 is MNHEY and CDR2 is SMNVEV in the germline V gene (reference sequence). This CDR3 has 16 amino acids. This CDR3 is CASSPFRQISNQPQHF. The CDR3, as DNA: TGTGCCAGCAGTCCCTTTAGACAGATTAGCAATCAGCCCCAGCATTTT.

This sequence joins TRBV3-1 (or the pseudogene TRBV3-2) and TRBJ2-1; D perhaps matches TRBD2 (6 bases). Germline CDR1 is LGHDT and CDR2 is YNNKEL (reference sequence). This CDR3 contains 17 residues. V lost 0 bases to trimming and J lost 9 bases, with 21 bases between them. In DNA form, the CDR3 reads TGTGCCAGCAGCCAAGATCGCGGCAGGGACTGGGTGGGTGAGCAGTTCTTC. Translation: CASSQDRGRDWVGEQFF.

The chain is built from TRBV19 and TRBJ1-1, with no clear D. The germline V gene has CDR1 LNHDA and CDR2 SQIVND (reference sequence). CDR3 length: 12 residues. V lost 6 bases and J 11 bases, leaving 16 bases between the germline ends. In DNA, the CDR3 is TGTGCCAGTAGCCAGCCAGGTCCCAGGGCTTTCTTT. Translation: CASSQPGPRAFF. The complete variable domain, with remaining parts taken from reference TRBV19 and TRBJ1-1, reads DGGITQSPKYLFRKEGQNVTLSCEQNLNHDAMYWYRQDPGQGLRLIYYSQIVNDFQKGDIAEGYSVSREKKESFPLTVTSAQKNPTAFYLCASSQPGPRAFFGQGTRLTVV.

This clone has just a few counts. The chain employs TRBV19 and TRBJ2-3; 7 nucleotides match TRBD2. This CDR3 is built from 17 residues. The V gene's germline CDR1 is LNHDA and CDR2 SQIVND (reference sequence). J gave up 1 base and V 0 bases, and 7 bases lay outside the gene matches. CDR3 coding DNA: TGTGCCAGTAGTATAGATCTGCGAGCGGGGCGCACAGATACGCAGTATTTT. It specifies CASSIDLRAGRTDTQYF.

The chain carries TRBV18 and TRBJ1-4, with D possibly TRBD1 on 5 matching bases. Germline-derived CDR1 and CDR2 are KGHSH and LQKENI. The CDR3 length is 15 residues. Deletions cut 3 bases from V and 4 bases from J, with 12 bases between. CDR3 sequence: CASSPTRGVNEKLFF. The CDR3 DNA reads TGTGCCAGCTCACCGACGAGGGGAGTTAATGAAAAACTGTTTTTT.

The chain combines TRBV7-9 with TRBJ2-1; no clear D gene. Germline V lookup: CDR1 SEHNR, CDR2 FQNEAQ (reference sequence). V lost 5 bases, J lost 8 bases, and 10 bases lay in between. This CDR3 is 12 amino acids long. CDR3 protein: CASSLDVHEQFF. Written as DNA, the CDR3 is TGTGCCAGCAGCCTGGACGTACATGAGCAGTTCTTC.

V usage is TRBV5-1 and J usage is TRBJ2-7, with TRBD1 matching 7 bases. CDR1 and CDR2 (germline): SGHRS, YFSETQ. V lost 0 bases, J lost 5 bases, and 8 bases stayed unmatched. The length of the CDR3 is 15 residues. Written as DNA, the CDR3 is TGCGCCAGCAGCTTGGAGGCGACAGGGCTCCACGAGCAGTACTTC. It encodes CASSLEATGLHEQYF. Full variable domain (rest looked up from reference TRBV5-1 and TRBJ2-7): KAGVTQTPRYLIKTRGQQVTLSCSPISGHRSVSWYQQTPGQGLQFLFEYFSETQRNKGNFPGRFSGRQFSNSRSEMNVSTLELGDSALYLCASSLEATGLHEQYFGPGTRLTVT.

The chain recombines TRBV18 with TRBJ1-2; 8 nucleotides line up with TRBD1. CDR3 size: 16 residues. Trimming cost V 4 bases and J 0 bases; bases outside gene matches: 7. Germline assignment: CDR1 KGHSH and CDR2 LQKENI. CDR3: CASSLDRGRANYGYTF. The CDR3 bases are TGTGCCAGCTCACTCGACAGGGGCCGAGCTAACTATGGCTACACCTTC.

This rearrangement joins TRBV6-6 to TRBJ2-1; D call uncertain. The V end lost 0 bases, the J end lost 5 bases, and 14 bases lay between the germline ends. The CDR3 length is 16 residues. Germline V lookup: CDR1 MNHNY, CDR2 SVGAGI (reference sequence). CDR3 region: CASSYSNPGGHNEQFF. The CDR3 nucleotides are TGTGCCAGCAGTTACTCGAACCCAGGTGGCCACAATGAGCAGTTCTTC.

The chain uses TRBV27 and TRBJ2-7; 7 bases agree with TRBD1. V lost 6 bases to trimming and J lost 4 bases; unmatched junction nucleotides: 6. The CDR3 contains 13 residues. Germline V gene data show CDR1 as MNHEY and CDR2 as SMNVEV (reference sequence). The CDR3 nucleotides are TGTGCCAGCAGCTACCGACAGGGTTACGAGCAGTACTTC. It is translated as CASSYRQGYEQYF.

The gene calls are TRBV11-2 and TRBJ2-2; tentative D call: TRBD1 (5 bases). Germline V gene sequence: CDR1 SGHAT, CDR2 FQNNGV. This CDR3 is built from 18 residues. Trimming stripped 1 base from V and 7 bases from J, with 22 bases between. The CDR3: CASSLVGGCPRGGGELFF. The CDR3 DNA is TGTGCCAGCAGCTTAGTAGGTGGGTGCCCTAGGGGTGGCGGGGAGCTGTTTTTT.

The genes are TRBV10-1 and TRBJ2-1; maybe TRBD2 (7 bases). This CDR3 comprises 16 residues. V gave up 0 bases and J gave up 7 bases, with 16 bases separating them. CDR1 is WNHNN and CDR2 is SYGVQD in the germline V gene (reference sequence). As DNA, the CDR3 is TGCGCCAGCAGTGAGTCGAGGCGGGGGCGAGGTAATGAGCAGTTCTTC. Its protein product is CASSESRRGRGNEQFF.

This rearrangement joins TRBV3-1 (or the pseudogene TRBV3-2) to TRBJ2-2; 8 nucleotides match TRBD1. Germline V CDR1 and CDR2: LGHDT, YNNKEL (reference sequence). The CDR3 runs 15 residues. V shed 4 bases and J 1 base; nucleotides not matched to a gene: 2. CDR3 DNA: TGTGCCAGCAGCCGCGGGACAGGGAACACCGGGGAGCTGTTTTTT. This translates into CASSRGTGNTGELFF.

This chain links TRBV20-1 with TRBJ2-4, with 7 bases lining up with TRBD1. Germline CDR1 is DFQATT and CDR2 is SNEGSKA (reference sequence). Trimming at V came to 3 bases and at J to 8 bases, leaving 1 base not matched to a gene. This CDR3 contains 11 residues. CDR3 residues: CSASTGDIQYF. Here the CDR3 DNA reads TGCAGTGCTAGCACAGGGGACATTCAGTACTTC.

V gene TRBV7-2 combines with J gene TRBJ1-4, with 8 bases that match TRBD1. V gave up 0 bases and J gave up 7 bases; unmatched junction bases: 16. CDR1 SGHTA and CDR2 FQGNSA come from the germline V gene. The CDR3 loop spans 19 amino acids. CDR3 region: CASSLAQFPRGRGGEKLFF. In DNA form, the CDR3 reads TGTGCCAGCAGCTTAGCGCAGTTTCCCAGGGGGCGAGGGGGTGAAAAACTGTTTTTT.

The chain recombines TRBV5-1 with TRBJ1-6, with TRBD1 matching 10 bases. V dropped 3 bases and J dropped 5; count of bases not matched to a gene: 5. Germline CDR1 is SGHRS and CDR2 is YFSETQ. The CDR3 has 16 residues. CDR3 nucleotide sequence: TGCGCCAGCAGCTACGAAGGACAGGGGGATAATTCACCCCTCCACTTT. Translated: CASSYEGQGDNSPLHF.

The rearrangement joins TRBV9 to TRBJ2-5; TRBD2 matches at 8 bases. This CDR3 is 14 amino acids long. Trimming at V came to 3 bases and at J to 5 bases, leaving 6 bases not matched to a gene. From germline, CDR1 is SGDLS and CDR2 YYNGEE. The CDR3 nucleotides read TGTGCCAGCAGCGCCGTAGCGGGGATGGAGACCCAGTACTTC. Residues: CASSAVAGMETQYF. The whole variable domain, remainder taken from reference TRBV9 and TRBJ2-5, is DSGVTQTPKHLITATGQRVTLRCSPRSGDLSVYWYQQSLDQGLQFLIQYYNGEERAKGNILERFSAQQFPDLHSELNLSSLELGDSALYFCASSAVAGMETQYFGPGTRLLVL.

The rearrangement joins TRBV5-8 to TRBJ2-1; weak D call: TRBD1 (6 bases). Germline CDR1 reads SGHTS; CDR2 reads YDEGEE. The V end was cut by 5 bases, the J end by 7 bases, with 13 bases between. This CDR3 has 13 amino acids. DNA of the CDR3: TGTGCCAGCAGACGGACAGCAGAAAATGAGCAGTTCTTC. Its translation: CASRRTAENEQFF.

This clone was seen just once. V is TRBV7-6 and J is TRBJ2-2; D remains unclear. Germline V gene data show CDR1 as SGHVS and CDR2 as FNYEAQ. V was shortened by 2 bases and J by 8 bases, with 3 bases between the two germline ends. This CDR3 is built from 11 residues. CDR3 sequence reads: CASSLQGELFF. CDR3 coding DNA: TGTGCCAGCAGCTTACAGGGGGAGCTGTTTTTT.

The chain recombines TRBV6-5 with TRBJ1-5; D gene unclear. Trimming stripped 4 bases from V and 0 bases from J, with 7 bases between. Looked up from germline, CDR1 is MNHEY and CDR2 is SVGAGI. This CDR3 contains 14 residues. The CDR3 here is CASSSEYSNQPQHF. The CDR3 DNA sequence: TGTGCCAGCAGTTCGGAGTATAGCAATCAGCCCCAGCATTTT.

CDR3 sequence reads: CATSRDRQANSGNTIYF. The CDR3 DNA sequence: TGTGCCACCAGCAGAGATCGCCAGGCCAACTCTGGAAACACCATATATTTT. This sequence joins TRBV15 and TRBJ1-3; D is ambiguous. Deletions cut 0 bases from V and 0 bases from J, with 12 bases between. CDR1 and CDR2 from the germline V gene are LNHNV and YYDKDF (reference sequence). This CDR3 is built from 17 residues. Full variable domain (missing parts from reference TRBV15 and TRBJ1-3): DAMVIQNPRYQVTQFGKPVTLSCSQTLNHNVMYWYQQKSSQAPKLLFHYYDKDFNNEADTPDNFQSRRPNTSFCFLDIRSPGLGDTAMYLCATSRDRQANSGNTIYFGEGSWLTVV.

This clone was picked up one time. This chain joins TRBV6-6 and TRBJ2-7; 8 bases are shared with TRBD1. The CDR3 length is 14 residues. CDR1 and CDR2 (germline): MNHNY, SVGAGI (reference sequence). The V segment lost 8 bases and the J segment 4 bases; nucleotides outside the gene matches: 10. The CDR3 region is CASGKTGASYEQYF. CDR3 sequence (DNA): TGTGCCAGCGGTAAGACAGGGGCTTCTTACGAGCAGTACTTC.

The chain carries TRBV2 and TRBJ1-4; perhaps TRBD1 as D (5 bases). Trimming pared 1 base from V and 7 bases from J, leaving 10 bases between. Per germline, CDR1 SNHLY and CDR2 FYNNEI. The CDR3 spans 14 residues. The CDR3 coding sequence is TGTGCCAGCAGTGAAGGGGGGACTTTTGAAAAACTGTTTTTT. Translating gives CASSEGGTFEKLFF.

This clone was observed a handful of times. This chain uses TRBV7-3 with TRBJ2-3; 8 nucleotides agree with TRBD1. The V segment lost 5 bases and the J segment 0 bases; nucleotides outside the gene matches: 4. CDR1 and CDR2 from the germline V gene are SGHTA and FQGTGA. The CDR3 sequence is 15 residues long. The CDR3 spells CASSARTGSTDTQYF. CDR3 nucleotide sequence: TGTGCCAGCAGCGCACGGACAGGGAGCACAGATACGCAGTATTTT.

The gene calls are TRBV6-1 and TRBJ1-5; 7 bases align to TRBD1. Trimming at V came to 4 bases and at J to 8 bases, leaving 17 bases not matched to a gene. CDR1 is MNHNS and CDR2 is SASEGT in the germline V gene. The CDR3 has 17 residues. CDR3 protein: CASSVRQTGTDLKPQHF. In DNA, the CDR3 is TGTGCCAGCAGTGTTCGACAGACCGGGACAGATCTTAAGCCCCAGCATTTT.

In regard to this clone: At one end, the junction sequence differs from germline, possibly due to a read error. V is TRBV5-1 and J is TRBJ1-6; no definite D call. From germline, CDR1 is SGHRS and CDR2 YFSETQ. CDR3 size: 12 residues. The CDR3 is CASSSDNSPLHF. Here the CDR3 DNA reads TGCGCCAGCAGCTCCGATAATTCACCCCTCCACTTT.

The V call is TRBV10-2, the J call TRBJ2-1, with 10 bases that match TRBD2. V shed 4 bases, J shed 4 bases, and the junction held 4 bases outside the gene matches. Germline-derived CDR1 and CDR2 are WSHSY and SAAADI. The CDR3 length is 15 residues. This CDR3 reads CASSVGLAAYNEQFF. For the CDR3, the DNA is TGCGCCAGCAGTGTCGGACTAGCGGCGTACAATGAGCAGTTCTTC.

The CDR3 DNA reads as TGCGCCAGCAGCCAAGACTATTATATCAGGGGAAGGGGCACTGAAGCTTTCTTT. Amino acids: CASSQDYYIRGRGTEAFF. The J gene is TRBJ1-1, the V gene TRBV4-1; D is perhaps TRBD1 (6 bases). V dropped 0 bases and J dropped 4 bases, with 21 bases sitting between them. Looked up from germline, CDR1 is MGHRA and CDR2 is YSYEKL. CDR3 length: 18 residues.

V gene TRBV6-6 combines with J gene TRBJ2-7; no reliable D call. The CDR3 is 14 amino acids. The germline V gene encodes CDR1 MNHNY and CDR2 SVGAGI (reference sequence). V was clipped by 6 bases and J by 1 base, with 13 bases between them. CDR3 sequence reads: CASSAATTSYEQYF. In DNA form, the CDR3 reads TGTGCCAGCAGCGCGGCCACGACATCCTACGAGCAGTACTTC.

The chain uses TRBV2 and TRBJ2-2; 7 positions agree with TRBD1. Germline loops: CDR1 SNHLY, CDR2 FYNNEI. V trimming: 1 base; J trimming: 5 bases; junction bases outside the gene matches: 1. The CDR3 has 14 residues. CDR3 sequence: CASSEVRGTGELFF. In nucleotides, the CDR3 is TGTGCCAGCAGTGAAGTCAGGGGGACCGGGGAGCTGTTTTTT.